This is a list of T cell receptor beta chains from one sample in a study of graft-versus-host responses after intestinal transplantation. Clones were sequenced by immunoSEQ multiplex PCR, and TCRdb holds only the in-frame ones, with some missing. This table has around 35,000 clones, roughly 87% appearing once. The source material was ileum tissue, sampled less than 210 days after intestinal transplant. These receptors were taken from a human patient who received an intestinal transplant, so some T cells may come from the graft donor. Each CDR3 is given with its conserved first and last residue.

v_call	cdr3_aa
TRBV6-6	CASSYGGLTYEQYF
TRBV28	CASALGARGEKLFF
TRBV5-1	CASSLQPDLGNTEAFF
TRBV5-4	CASSLGGLAGNTGELFF
TRBV19	CAGGQGPGPQHF
TRBV19	CASSGGLYLNQPQHF
TRBV7-8	CASSLGRGGAYNEQFF
TRBV19	CASSIGPEQFF
TRBV6-1	CASSETGETTYEQYF
TRBV28	CASRGRDTLSYQPQHF
TRBV7-9	CASSPTGGALEKLFF
TRBV5-1	CASSLAVRGAWNSPLHF
TRBV6-1	CASSGRFASGNTIYF
TRBV15	CATSRDFAGGGAYEQYF
TRBV5-1	CASSLAATGEDGYTF
TRBV6-5	CASSDRVGYGYTF
TRBV28	CASGSDTYEQYF
TRBV27	CASSPYARETQYF
TRBV19	CATSVSLTYNEQFF
TRBV2	CASIRWGTFGTQYF
TRBV5-6	CASTDTTGGAYEQYF
TRBV6-1	CASSAGTTYLSKQFF
TRBV7-9	CASSHPTGTGRETQYF